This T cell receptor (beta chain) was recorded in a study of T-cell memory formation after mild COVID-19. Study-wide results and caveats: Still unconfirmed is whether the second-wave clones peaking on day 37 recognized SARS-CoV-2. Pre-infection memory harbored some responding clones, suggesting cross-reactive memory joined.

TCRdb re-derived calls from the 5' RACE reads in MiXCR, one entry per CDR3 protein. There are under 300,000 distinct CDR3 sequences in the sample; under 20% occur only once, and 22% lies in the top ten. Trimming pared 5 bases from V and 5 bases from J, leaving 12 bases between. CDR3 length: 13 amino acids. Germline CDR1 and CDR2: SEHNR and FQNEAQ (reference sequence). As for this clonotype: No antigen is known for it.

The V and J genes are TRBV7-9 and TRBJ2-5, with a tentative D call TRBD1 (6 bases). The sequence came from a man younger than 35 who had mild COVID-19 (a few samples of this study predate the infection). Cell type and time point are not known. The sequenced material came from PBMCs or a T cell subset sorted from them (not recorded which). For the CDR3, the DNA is TGTGCCAGCAGCCCTCAGGGGTTTGAGACCCAGTACTTC. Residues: CASSPQGFETQYF.